The clone carrying this TCR beta chain showed up just a few times. This record belongs to a study of T-cell reconstitution after alpha-beta-depleted transplantation in children. The ends lost 5 bases at V and 6 bases at J; junction bases unmatched: 12. This CDR3 is built from 15 residues. Germline CDR1 MGHDK, CDR2 SYGVNS. It was with unique molecular identifiers that the TCRbeta library was prepared. One entry per CDR3 protein results from TCRdb running MiXCR on the PCR reads. The profile shows 400,000 to 500,000 distinct CDR3 sequences, 11% of them singletons. This receptor was taken from a human donor who donated a stem cell graft to a child with acute myeloid leukemia. The sample here was PBMCs from the stem cell graft donor, taken from the stem cell graft. The gene calls are TRBV25-1 and TRBJ2-7; 8 nucleotides align to TRBD1. CDR3 loop: CASSRAGQGLSEQYF. In DNA form, the CDR3 reads TGTGCCAGCAGTCGTGCAGGACAGGGTTTATCCGAGCAGTACTTC.